What follows are 5 T cell receptor beta chains derived from one specimen sequenced in a study of T cells in Graves' hyperthyroidism and ophthalmopathy. Using RNA transcripts as the source, TCR beta CDR3 regions were amplified. HTBI primers were used for first-round RT-PCR of the TCR CDR3. TCRdb re-called the multiplex PCR reads with MiXCR, one entry per CDR3 protein. Of about 610,000 distinct CDR3 sequences listed, about a sixth are singletons. The sample comprised blood. The source of these receptors is a woman aged 40-49 years with Graves' ophthalmopathy.

The chain has TRBV10-2 and TRBJ2-3; the match to TRBD1 covers 8 bases. Per germline, CDR1 WSHSY and CDR2 SAAADI. The CDR3 has 19 amino acids. The J segment lost 2 bases and the V segment lost 3 bases, leaving 16 bases of the junction unmatched. The CDR3 sequence: CASSDPGTGVVKSTDTQYF. CDR3 coding DNA: TGCGCCAGCAGTGATCCCGGGACAGGAGTTGTGAAGTCCACAGATACGCAGTATTTT.

This clonotype appeared a few times. The gene calls are TRBV3-1 and TRBJ1-4; 8 bases are shared with TRBD1. Germline CDR1 and CDR2: LGHDT and YNNKEL (reference sequence). The CDR3 contains 15 residues. The V segment lost 5 bases and the J segment 4 bases; nucleotides outside the gene matches: 6. CDR3 region: CASSSGTGDNEKLFF. The CDR3 region has the DNA TGTGCCAGCAGCTCCGGGACAGGTGATAATGAAAAACTGTTTTTT.

The chain combines TRBV7-9 with TRBJ1-4; the D gene is possibly TRBD1 (5 bases). V was shortened by 0 bases and J by 6 bases, with 11 bases between the two germline ends. The CDR3 runs to 15 residues. Per the germline V gene, CDR1 is SEHNR and CDR2 is FQNEAQ (reference sequence). The CDR3 protein is CASSLATGDHEKLFF. The CDR3 DNA follows: TGTGCCAGCAGCTTAGCGACCGGGGACCATGAAAAACTGTTTTTT.

The V gene is TRBV2, the J gene TRBJ1-5, with D uncertain. This CDR3 comprises 14 residues. Between the trimmed V and J ends, which lost 4 bases and 4 bases, there was a span of 11 bases. Germline V gene lookup returns CDR1 SNHLY and CDR2 FYNNEI. CDR3 sequence: CASSGGLRNQPQHF. The CDR3 DNA reads TGTGCCAGCAGTGGTGGGTTGAGGAATCAGCCCCAGCATTTT.

In its sample, this clonotype was seen many times. V gene TRBV27 combines with J gene TRBJ1-1; 7 bases agree with TRBD1. The CDR3 has 15 amino acids. The V gene's germline CDR1 is MNHEY and CDR2 SMNVEV (reference sequence). Trimming took 5 bases from V and 6 from J; bases not matched to a gene: 12. The CDR3 here is CASSITQGYQAEAFF. CDR3 in DNA: TGTGCCAGCAGTATAACACAGGGGTACCAGGCTGAAGCTTTCTTT.